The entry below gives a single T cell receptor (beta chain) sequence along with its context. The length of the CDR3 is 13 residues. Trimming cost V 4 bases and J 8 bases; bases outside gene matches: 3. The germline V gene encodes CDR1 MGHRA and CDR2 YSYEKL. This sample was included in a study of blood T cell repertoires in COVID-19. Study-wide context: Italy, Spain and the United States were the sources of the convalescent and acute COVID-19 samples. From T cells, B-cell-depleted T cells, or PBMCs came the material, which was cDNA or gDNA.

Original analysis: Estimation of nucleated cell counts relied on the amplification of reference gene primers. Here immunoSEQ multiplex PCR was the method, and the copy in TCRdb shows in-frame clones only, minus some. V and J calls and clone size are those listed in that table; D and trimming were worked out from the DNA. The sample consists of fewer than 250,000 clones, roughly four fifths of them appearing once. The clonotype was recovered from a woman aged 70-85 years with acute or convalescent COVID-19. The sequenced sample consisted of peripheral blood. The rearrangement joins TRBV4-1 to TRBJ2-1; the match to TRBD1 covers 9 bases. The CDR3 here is CASSPWTGDEQFF. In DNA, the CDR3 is TGCGCCAGCAGCCCCTGGACAGGGGATGAGCAGTTCTTC.